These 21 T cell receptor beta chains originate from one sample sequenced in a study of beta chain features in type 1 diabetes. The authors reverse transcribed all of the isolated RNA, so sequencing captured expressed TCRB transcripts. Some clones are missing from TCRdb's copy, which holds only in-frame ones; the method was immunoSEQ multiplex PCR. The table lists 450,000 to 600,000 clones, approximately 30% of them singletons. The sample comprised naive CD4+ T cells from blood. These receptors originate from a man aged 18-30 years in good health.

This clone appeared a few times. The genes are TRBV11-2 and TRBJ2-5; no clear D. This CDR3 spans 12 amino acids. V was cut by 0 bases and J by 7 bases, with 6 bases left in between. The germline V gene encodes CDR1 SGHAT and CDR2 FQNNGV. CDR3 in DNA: TGTGCCAGCAGCTTAGATTCCGGGACCCAGTACTTC. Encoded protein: CASSLDSGTQYF.

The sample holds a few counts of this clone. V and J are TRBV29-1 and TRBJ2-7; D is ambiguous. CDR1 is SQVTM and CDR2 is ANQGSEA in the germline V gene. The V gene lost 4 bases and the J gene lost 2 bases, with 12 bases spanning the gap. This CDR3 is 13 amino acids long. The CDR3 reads CSVVVRETYEQYF. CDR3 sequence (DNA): TGCAGCGTTGTGGTAAGGGAAACCTACGAGCAGTACTTC.

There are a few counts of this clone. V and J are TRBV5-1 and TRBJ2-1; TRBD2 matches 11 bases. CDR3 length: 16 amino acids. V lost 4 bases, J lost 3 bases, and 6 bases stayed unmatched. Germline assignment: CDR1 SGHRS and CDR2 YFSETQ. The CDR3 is CASSLDLAGGYNEQFF. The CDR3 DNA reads TGCGCCAGCAGCCTAGACCTAGCGGGAGGCTACAATGAGCAGTTCTTC.

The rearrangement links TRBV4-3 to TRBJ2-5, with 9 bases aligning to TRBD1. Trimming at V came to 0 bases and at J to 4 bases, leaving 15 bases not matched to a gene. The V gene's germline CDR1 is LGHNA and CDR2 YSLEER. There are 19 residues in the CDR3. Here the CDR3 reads CASSQDPPGQGVMRETQYF. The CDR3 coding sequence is TGCGCCAGCAGCCAAGATCCCCCGGGACAGGGTGTTATGCGAGAGACCCAGTACTTC.

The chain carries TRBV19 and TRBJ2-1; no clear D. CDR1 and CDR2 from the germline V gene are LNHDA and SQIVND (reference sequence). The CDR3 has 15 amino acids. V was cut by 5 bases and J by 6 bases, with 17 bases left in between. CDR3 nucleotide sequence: TGTGCCAGTAGTCCATCTCTGAGCACGCGCAATGAGCAGTTCTTC. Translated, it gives CASSPSLSTRNEQFF.

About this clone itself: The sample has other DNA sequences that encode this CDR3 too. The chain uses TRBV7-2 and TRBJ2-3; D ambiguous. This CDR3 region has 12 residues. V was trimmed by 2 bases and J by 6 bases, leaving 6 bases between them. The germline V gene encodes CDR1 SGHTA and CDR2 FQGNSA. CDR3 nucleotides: TGTGCCAGCAGCTTACTGGCGGATACGCAGTATTTT. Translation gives CASSLLADTQYF.

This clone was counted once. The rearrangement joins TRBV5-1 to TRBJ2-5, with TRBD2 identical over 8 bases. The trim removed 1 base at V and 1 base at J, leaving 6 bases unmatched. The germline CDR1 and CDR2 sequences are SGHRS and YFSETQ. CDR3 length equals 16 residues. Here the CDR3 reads CASSLRGRPTQETQYF. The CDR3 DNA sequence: TGCGCCAGCAGCTTGCGCGGGAGGCCAACCCAAGAGACCCAGTACTTC.

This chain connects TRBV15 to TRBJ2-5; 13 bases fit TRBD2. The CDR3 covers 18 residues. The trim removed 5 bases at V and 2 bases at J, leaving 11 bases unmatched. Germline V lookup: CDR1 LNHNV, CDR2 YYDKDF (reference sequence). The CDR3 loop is CATSPNPAGLAGQETQYF. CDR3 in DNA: TGTGCCACCAGCCCTAACCCCGCGGGACTAGCGGGGCAAGAGACCCAGTACTTC.

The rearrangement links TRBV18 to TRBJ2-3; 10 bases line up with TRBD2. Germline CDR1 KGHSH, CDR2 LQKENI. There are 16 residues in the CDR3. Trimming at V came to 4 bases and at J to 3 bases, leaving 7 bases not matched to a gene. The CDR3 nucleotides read TGTGCCAGCTCACGGGGTCTAGCGGGAGCAACAGATACGCAGTATTTT. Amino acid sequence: CASSRGLAGATDTQYF.

The CDR3 nucleotides read TGCGCCAGCAGCTTTACGGGAGCCCGGAATGAGCAGTTCTTC. Translating gives CASSFTGARNEQFF. The chain is built from TRBV5-1 and TRBJ2-1; a weak D match, TRBD2 (6 bases). V was pared by 2 bases and J by 7 bases, with 13 bases between. Germline V gene sequence: CDR1 SGHRS, CDR2 YFSETQ. This CDR3 region has 14 residues.

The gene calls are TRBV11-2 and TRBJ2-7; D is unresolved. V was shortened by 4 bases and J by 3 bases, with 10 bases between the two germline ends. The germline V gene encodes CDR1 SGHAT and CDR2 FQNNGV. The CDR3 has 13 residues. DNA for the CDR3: TGTGCCAGCAGCTCGATTGGGCGCTACGAGCAGTACTTC. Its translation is CASSSIGRYEQYF.

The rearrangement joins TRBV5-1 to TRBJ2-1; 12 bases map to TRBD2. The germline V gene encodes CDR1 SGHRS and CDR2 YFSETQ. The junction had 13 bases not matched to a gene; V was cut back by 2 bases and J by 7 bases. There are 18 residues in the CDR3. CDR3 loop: CASSFPSGRAGFGNEQFF. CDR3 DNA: TGCGCCAGCAGCTTTCCTAGCGGGAGGGCCGGGTTTGGGAATGAGCAGTTCTTC.

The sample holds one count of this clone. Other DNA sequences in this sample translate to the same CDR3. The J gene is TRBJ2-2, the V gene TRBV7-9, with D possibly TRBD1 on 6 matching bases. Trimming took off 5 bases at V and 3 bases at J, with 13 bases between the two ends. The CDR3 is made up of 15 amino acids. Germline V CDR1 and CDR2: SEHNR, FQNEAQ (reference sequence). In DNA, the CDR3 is TGTGCCAGCAGCCCTGGGACAACTTACACCGGGGAGCTGTTTTTT. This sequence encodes CASSPGTTYTGELFF.

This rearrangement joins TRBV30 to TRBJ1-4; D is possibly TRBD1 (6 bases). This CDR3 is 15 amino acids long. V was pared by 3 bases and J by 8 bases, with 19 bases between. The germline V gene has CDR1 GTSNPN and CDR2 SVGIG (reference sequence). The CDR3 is CAWSPEGGWREKLFF. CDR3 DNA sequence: TGTGCCTGGAGCCCCGAGGGGGGATGGCGGGAAAAACTGTTTTTT.

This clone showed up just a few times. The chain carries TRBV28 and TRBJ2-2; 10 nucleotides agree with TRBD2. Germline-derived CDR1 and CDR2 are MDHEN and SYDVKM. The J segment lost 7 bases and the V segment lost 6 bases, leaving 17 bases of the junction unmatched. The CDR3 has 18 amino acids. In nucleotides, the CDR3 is TGTGCCAGCAGGCTCGCCCTGGGGCTAGCGGGAGTAATCGGGGAGCTGTTTTTT. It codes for CASRLALGLAGVIGELFF.

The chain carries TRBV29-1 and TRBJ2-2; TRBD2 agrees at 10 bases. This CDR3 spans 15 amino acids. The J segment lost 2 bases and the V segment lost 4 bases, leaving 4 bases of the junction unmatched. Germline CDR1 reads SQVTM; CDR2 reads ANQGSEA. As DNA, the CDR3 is TGCAGCGTTGCGCGGACTAGCGGAAACACCGGGGAGCTGTTTTTT. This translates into CSVARTSGNTGELFF.

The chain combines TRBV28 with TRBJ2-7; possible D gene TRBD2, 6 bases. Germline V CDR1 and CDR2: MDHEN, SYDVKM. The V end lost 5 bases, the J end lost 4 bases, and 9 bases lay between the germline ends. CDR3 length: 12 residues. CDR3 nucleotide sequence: TGTGCCAGCAGTGTACTAGCTTACGAGCAGTACTTC. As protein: CASSVLAYEQYF.

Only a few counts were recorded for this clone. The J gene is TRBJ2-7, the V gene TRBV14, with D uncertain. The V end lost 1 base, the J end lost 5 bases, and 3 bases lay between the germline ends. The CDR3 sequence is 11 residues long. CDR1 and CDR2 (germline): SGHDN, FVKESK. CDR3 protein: CASSQVHEQYF. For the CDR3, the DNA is TGTGCCAGCAGCCAAGTACACGAGCAGTACTTC.

The CDR3, as DNA: TGTGCCAGCAGTCACGATTACGAGCAGTACTTC. Its translation: CASSHDYEQYF. J is TRBJ2-7 and V is TRBV6-6; D is undetermined. CDR3 length: 11 amino acids. V shed 5 bases and J shed 4 bases, with 6 bases lying between them. Germline lookup yields CDR1 MNHNY and CDR2 SVGAGI (reference sequence).

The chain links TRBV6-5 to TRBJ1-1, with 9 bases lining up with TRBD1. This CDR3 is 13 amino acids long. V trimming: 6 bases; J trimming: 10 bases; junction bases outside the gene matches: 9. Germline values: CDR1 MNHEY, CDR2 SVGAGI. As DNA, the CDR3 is TGTGCCAGCAGCCCTTTTGGGACAGGGACAGCTTTCTTT. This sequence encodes CASSPFGTGTAFF.

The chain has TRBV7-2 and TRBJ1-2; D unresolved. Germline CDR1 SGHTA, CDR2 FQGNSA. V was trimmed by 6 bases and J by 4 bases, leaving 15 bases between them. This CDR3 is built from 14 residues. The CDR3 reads CASSQPGPTYGYTF. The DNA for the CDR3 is TGTGCCAGCAGTCAACCCGGACCGACCTATGGCTACACCTTC.